The 28 T cell receptor beta chains listed next were all sequenced from one sample in a study of blood T cells in healthy people across ages. PCR was performed a second time for about 6 to 12 cycles using a sample-barcoded 5' primer and a J-beta primer mix. One entry per CDR3 protein, called by TCRdb with MiXCR from the 5' RACE reads. The sample holds hundreds of thousands of distinct CDR3 sequences; under 70% are singletons and the top ten take roughly 34%. Input material: blood. The receptors here all came from a man aged 55 to 69 in good health.

This clonotype appeared a few times. The chain combines TRBV6-6 with TRBJ2-5; 7 bases map to TRBD2. The germline V gene encodes CDR1 MNHNY and CDR2 SVGAGI (reference sequence). V trimming: 2 bases; J trimming: 3 bases; junction bases outside the gene matches: 0. CDR3 length: 13 residues. CDR3 amino acids: CASSYGGEETQYF. The CDR3 DNA is TGTGCCAGCAGTTACGGGGGGGAAGAGACCCAGTACTTC.

The chain joins TRBV6-5 to TRBJ2-3, with D possibly matching TRBD1 (6 bases). Trimming took off 0 bases at V and 1 base at J, with 17 bases between the two ends. The CDR3 spans 18 residues. CDR1 is MNHEY and CDR2 is SVGAGI in the germline V gene. This chain's CDR3 is CASSYSSPRQVRTDTQYF. CDR3 sequence (DNA): TGTGCCAGCAGTTACTCGAGTCCCAGACAGGTGCGCACAGATACGCAGTATTTT.

The chain links TRBV7-2 to TRBJ2-3; D remains ambiguous. Germline lookup yields CDR1 SGHTA and CDR2 FQGNSA. This CDR3 has 16 residues. V lost 0 bases, J lost 6 bases, and 16 bases lay in between. The CDR3 region has the DNA TGTGCCAGCAGCTTAGCCATGGGTAGTGGTGGGGATACGCAGTATTTT. This encodes CASSLAMGSGGDTQYF.

This clonotype has a count of ten or more. The chain links TRBV10-3 to TRBJ2-3; unclear D gene. Germline V gene data show CDR1 as ENHRY and CDR2 as SYGVKD. The CDR3 sequence is 12 residues long. The V end lost 10 bases, the J end lost 1 base, and 9 bases lay between the germline ends. The CDR3: CATHPGTDTQYF. CDR3 nucleotides: TGTGCCACCCATCCGGGCACAGATACGCAGTATTTT.

The chain has TRBV6-6 and TRBJ1-5; D unresolved. CDR1 is MNHNY and CDR2 is SVGAGI in the germline V gene (reference sequence). The CDR3 consists of 13 residues. Trimming cost V 7 bases and J 5 bases, with 12 bases left between them. For the CDR3, the DNA is TGTGCCAGCACCACAACGGGTGATCAGCCCCAGCATTTT. The encoded protein is CASTTTGDQPQHF.

The chain combines TRBV5-1 with TRBJ2-2; D gene uncertain. The CDR3 runs to 16 residues. The germline V gene encodes CDR1 SGHRS and CDR2 YFSETQ. The V end was cut by 4 bases, the J end by 0 bases, with 13 bases between. The CDR3 bases are TGCGCCAGCAGCCCCCTCGAAGGGTCGAACACCGGGGAGCTGTTTTTT. Translated, it gives CASSPLEGSNTGELFF.

DNA for the CDR3: TGTGCCAGCAGTGAATCTACAGGCTCCTATAATTCACCCCTCCACTTT. It encodes CASSESTGSYNSPLHF. V is TRBV2 and J is TRBJ1-6; TRBD1 might be the D (5 bases). Germline-derived CDR1 and CDR2 are SNHLY and FYNNEI. This CDR3 contains 16 residues. V gave up 2 bases and J gave up 0 bases, with 8 bases separating them.

The chain is built from TRBV28 and TRBJ1-2; D gene unclear. V was pared by 5 bases and J by 5 bases, with 15 bases between. The CDR3 extends over 14 amino acids. Germline CDR1 MDHEN, CDR2 SYDVKM. CDR3 protein: CASSEGTEIYGYTF. For the CDR3, the DNA is TGTGCCAGCAGTGAGGGTACAGAGATTTATGGCTACACCTTC.

The gene calls are TRBV24-1 and TRBJ1-5, with D uncertain. The ends were cut back, 7 bases at V and 8 bases at J, with 20 bases in the middle. The CDR3 runs 15 residues. The V gene's germline CDR1 is KGHDR and CDR2 SFDVKD. CDR3 in amino acids: CATRAGQVDGEPQHF. The CDR3 DNA sequence: TGTGCCACCAGAGCCGGGCAGGTGGATGGGGAGCCCCAGCATTTT.

J is TRBJ2-5 and V is TRBV20-1; 10 nucleotides line up with TRBD2. The CDR3 is 15 residues long. Per the germline V gene, CDR1 is DFQATT and CDR2 is SNEGSKA (reference sequence). V shed 2 bases, J shed 4 bases, and the junction held 7 bases outside the gene matches. CDR3 region: CSARNQRGGAETQYF. The CDR3 DNA is TGCAGTGCTAGAAATCAGCGGGGGGGCGCAGAGACCCAGTACTTC.

The chain employs TRBV29-1 and TRBJ1-2, with D tentatively TRBD1 (6 bases). CDR1 SQVTM and CDR2 ANQGSEA come from the germline V gene. V was pared by 6 bases and J by 3 bases, with 17 bases between. The CDR3 is 14 residues long. Here the CDR3 reads CSVGTGLNYYGYTF. The CDR3 coding sequence is TGCAGCGTCGGCACAGGGTTAAATTACTATGGCTACACCTTC.

This chain links TRBV5-5 with TRBJ2-5; no firm D call. Germline values: CDR1 SGHKS, CDR2 YYEKEE (reference sequence). CDR3 length: 14 amino acids. V was pared by 0 bases and J by 1 base, with 7 bases between. CDR3 DNA sequence: TGTGCCAGCAGCTTGGGGGTGCGCCAAGAGACCCAGTACTTC. Residues: CASSLGVRQETQYF.

Remarks on this clonotype: Its ends do not fully match the called genes, so a read error is possible. The chain links TRBV29-1 to TRBJ2-5; D is uncertain. The CDR3 has 13 residues. Germline CDR1 SQVTM, CDR2 ANQGSEA. CDR3 coding DNA: TGCAGCGTCGAAGAACAGCTCCAAGAGACCCAGTACTTC. Translation gives CSVEEQLQETQYF.

This chain uses TRBV10-3 with TRBJ2-7; D possibly corresponds to TRBD2 (6 bases). V was shortened by 9 bases and J by 7 bases, with 25 bases between the two germline ends. The CDR3 is 15 amino acids. The germline gives CDR1 ENHRY, CDR2 SYGVKD. The CDR3 DNA follows: TGTGCCATAAGAGGAGGGGAAGGGGCAGTACGGGAGCAGTACTTC. This encodes CAIRGGEGAVREQYF.

The CDR3 protein is CASRRQGRTNEKLFF. Here the CDR3 DNA reads TGTGCCAGCAGAAGACAGGGAAGGACTAATGAAAAACTGTTTTTT. The chain joins TRBV28 to TRBJ1-4; 7 bases match TRBD1. The CDR3 has 15 residues. The trim removed 6 bases at V and 2 bases at J, leaving 6 bases unmatched. Germline V gene sequence: CDR1 MDHEN, CDR2 SYDVKM.

The chain uses TRBV5-6 and TRBJ2-3, with 7 bases aligning to TRBD1. The CDR3 spans 16 residues. V shed 0 bases and J 1 base; nucleotides not matched to a gene: 5. Germline V gene data show CDR1 as SGHDT and CDR2 as YYEEEE. In nucleotides, the CDR3 is TGTGCCAGCAGCTTGGCCGGGACAGCCGGCACAGATACGCAGTATTTT. It encodes CASSLAGTAGTDTQYF.

The rearrangement joins TRBV20-1 to TRBJ2-1; TRBD1 is a possible D gene (5 bases). Trimming removed 4 bases at V and 0 bases at J, with 13 bases between. This CDR3 has 15 residues. Germline V lookup: CDR1 DFQATT, CDR2 SNEGSKA (reference sequence). The CDR3 loop reads CSAKDRQISYNEQFF. As DNA, the CDR3 is TGCAGTGCTAAAGATCGACAGATCTCCTACAATGAGCAGTTCTTC.

The genes are TRBV19 and TRBJ2-1; 9 bases align to TRBD1. Germline CDR1 and CDR2: LNHDA and SQIVND (reference sequence). The CDR3 contains 12 residues. V dropped 9 bases and J dropped 9; count of bases not matched to a gene: 6. For the CDR3, the DNA is TGTGCCAGCCGGGACAGGGCTAGTGAGCAGTTCTTC. Amino acid sequence: CASRDRASEQFF.

The chain couples TRBV10-3 to TRBJ2-1; 7 nucleotides line up with TRBD2. The J call could be wrong; TRBJ2-7 is a better fit for the DNA end. The CDR3 totals 15 residues. CDR1 ENHRY and CDR2 SYGVKD come from the germline V gene. CDR3 protein: CAISEGSGPWYEQYF. The CDR3 DNA reads as TGTGCCATCAGTGAGGGTAGCGGGCCTTGGTACGAGCAGTACTTC.

The chain links TRBV10-3 to TRBJ2-3; 13 bases are shared with TRBD2. Trimming removed 2 bases from V and 4 bases from J; junction bases left unmatched: 6. CDR1 ENHRY and CDR2 SYGVKD come from the germline V gene. This CDR3 region has 17 residues. The CDR3 DNA follows: TGTGCCATCAGTGAGAGACTAGCGGGGGGTGGAGCAGATACGCAGTATTTT. Amino acid sequence: CAISERLAGGGADTQYF.

The genes are TRBV4-1 and TRBJ2-1, with TRBD1 identical over 10 bases. V shed 5 bases, J shed 6 bases, and the junction held 7 bases outside the gene matches. The CDR3 has 15 amino acids. The germline V gene encodes CDR1 MGHRA and CDR2 YSYEKL. The CDR3 nucleotides read TGCGCCAGCAGCTCGACAGGGGGCTTCGGCAATGAGCAGTTCTTC. Amino acids: CASSSTGGFGNEQFF.

This chain links TRBV7-9 with TRBJ2-6, with D perhaps matching TRBD2 (6 bases). Between the trimmed V and J ends, which lost 3 bases and 0 bases, there was a span of 9 bases. The CDR3 totals 16 residues. Germline V gene data show CDR1 as SEHNR and CDR2 as FQNEAQ (reference sequence). The chain's CDR3 is CASSLRGYSGANVLTF. In DNA form, the CDR3 reads TGTGCCAGCAGCTTGCGGGGCTACTCTGGGGCCAACGTCCTGACTTTC.

The rearrangement links TRBV12-3 or TRBV12-4 to TRBJ1-6; 7 bases map to TRBD1. V shed 5 bases, J shed 7 bases, and the junction held 8 bases outside the gene matches. There are 15 residues in the CDR3. CDR3 nucleotide sequence: TGTGCCAGCAGTGCGAGGGCAGGGGGAAATTCACCCCTCCACTTT. It yields the protein CASSARAGGNSPLHF.

J is TRBJ2-5 and V is TRBV5-8, with D perhaps TRBD1 (5 bases). The CDR3 consists of 16 residues. In germline, CDR1 is SGHTS, CDR2 YDEGEE. Trimming cost V 3 bases and J 2 bases, with 17 bases left between them. The CDR3 protein is CASSSRTGALQETQYF. The CDR3 DNA follows: TGTGCCAGCAGCTCCAGAACAGGAGCCCTACAAGAGACCCAGTACTTC. The variable domain in full, completed from reference TRBV5-8 and TRBJ2-5, reads EAGVTQSPTHLIKTRGQQATLRCSPISGHTSVYWYQQALGLGLQFLLWYDEGEERNRGNFPPRFSGRQFPNYSSELNVNALELEDSALYLCASSSRTGALQETQYFGPGTRLLVL.

V is TRBV18 and J is TRBJ2-3; 14 bases are a match to TRBD2. This CDR3 region has 16 residues. Trimming cost V 5 bases and J 3 bases; bases outside gene matches: 4. Germline values: CDR1 KGHSH, CDR2 LQKENI. CDR3 sequence (DNA): TGTGCCAGCTCATCGGGGACTAGCGGGAGTACAGATACGCAGTATTTT. It is translated as CASSSGTSGSTDTQYF.

This clonotype was seen once. The V and J genes are TRBV6-5 and TRBJ2-7; D may correspond to TRBD1 or TRBD2 (5 bases each). The V end lost 2 bases, the J end lost 3 bases, and 11 bases lay between the germline ends. The CDR3 consists of 14 residues. The germline CDR1 and CDR2 sequences are MNHEY and SVGAGI. The CDR3 region has the DNA TGTGCCAGCAGTTACGCCGGGGACGACTACGAGCAGTACTTC. Protein product: CASSYAGDDYEQYF.

This chain connects TRBV10-3 to TRBJ1-1, with D unclear. In germline, CDR1 is ENHRY, CDR2 SYGVKD. There are 15 residues in the CDR3. Trimming left V 4 bases short and J 0 bases short, with 12 bases between. The CDR3 DNA is TGTGCCATCAGTGCCCGCGAAGAATTGAACACTGAAGCTTTCTTT. This translates into CAISAREELNTEAFF.

Turning to this clonotype: An end of the junction differs from the germline gene, which may be a read error. V and J are TRBV7-2 and TRBJ2-5; no clear D gene. There are 14 residues in the CDR3. Germline-derived CDR1 and CDR2 are SGHTA and FQGNSA. The CDR3 is CAGSLRLSQETQYF. CDR3 DNA: TGTGCCGGCAGCTTGCGGCTGAGCCAAGAGACCCAGTACTTC.